The clone carrying this T cell receptor (beta chain) was found a few times. Its target is not known. This sample is drawn from a study of cytomegalovirus exposure and HLA in healthy donors. The PCR ran on 60 Vbeta and 13 Jbeta primers. Profiled with immunoSEQ multiplex PCR; TCRdb holds only in-frame clones, not every one. The sample records 120,000 or so clones, about 79% being singletons. Whole-study results and caveats: It was in a later analysis that TCR association rates were seen to vary by HLA locus, highest for DRB1 and lowest for HLA-C. Altogether, some 160 TCR beta chains were recorded as cytomegalovirus-associated.

This sequence was found in a woman aged 45-60 years in good health and CMV-seronegative. The sequenced material came from PBMCs.

The CDR3 here is CASSQTGASYEQYF. Here the CDR3 DNA reads TGTGCCAGCAGTCAAACGGGAGCCTCCTACGAGCAGTACTTC. The J gene is TRBJ2-7, the V gene TRBV28; D is possibly TRBD2 (6 bases). CDR3 length: 14 residues. Germline V gene lookup returns CDR1 MDHEN and CDR2 SYDVKM. V was shortened by 5 bases and J by 0 bases, with 11 bases between the two germline ends.